These 18 T cell receptor beta chains share one sample of origin, sequenced in a study of PD-L1 blockade in urothelial cancer. Assay used: immunoSEQ multiplex PCR; TCRdb lists only in-frame clones, some missing. Here the sample spans tens of thousands of clones, about 86% being singletons. Sample: PBMCs, taken around atezolizumab (anti-PD-L1) treatment. The receptor set was obtained from a man in his forties or fifties with urothelial cancer.

The chain employs TRBV28 and TRBJ2-2, with a tentative D call TRBD1 (6 bases). CDR3 length equals 14 residues. The V end was cut by 7 bases, the J end by 3 bases, with 12 bases between. In germline, CDR1 is MDHEN, CDR2 SYDVKM. The CDR3 coding sequence is TGTGCCAGCACCCTAGGACAGTACACCGGGGAGCTGTTTTTT. Residues: CASTLGQYTGELFF.

The CDR3 DNA is TGTGCCAGCAGCGCCTCGGGAGTCGGGGTTGAGCAGTTCTTC. The encoded protein is CASSASGVGVEQFF. This rearrangement joins TRBV9 to TRBJ2-1, with TRBD2 as a possible D gene (6 bases). From germline, CDR1 is SGDLS and CDR2 YYNGEE. CDR3 length equals 14 residues. Deletions cut 3 bases from V and 9 bases from J, with 16 bases between.

The rearrangement links TRBV5-1 to TRBJ2-7; tentatively, D is TRBD1 (6 bases). Trimming left V 3 bases short and J 3 bases short, with 13 bases between. This CDR3 has 14 amino acids. Germline CDR1 is SGHRS and CDR2 is YFSETQ. The CDR3 DNA reads TGCGCCAGCAGCTCCGGACAGCTACACTACGAGCAGTACTTC. This sequence encodes CASSSGQLHYEQYF.

The J gene is TRBJ1-1, the V gene TRBV29-1, with TRBD1 matching 8 bases. V was pared by 6 bases and J by 5 bases, with 5 bases of the junction left unmatched. CDR1 is SQVTM and CDR2 is ANQGSEA in the germline V gene. The CDR3 sequence is 12 residues long. CDR3 in DNA: TGCAGCGTGTCTCAGGGGGCGACTGAAGCTTTCTTT. Translation gives CSVSQGATEAFF.

The chain employs TRBV14 and TRBJ1-1; D gene uncertain. V was clipped by 0 bases and J by 12 bases, with 17 bases between them. Germline CDR1 SGHDN, CDR2 FVKESK. This CDR3 spans 14 amino acids. Here the CDR3 DNA reads TGTGCCAGCAGCCAAGATACTGTCTTCGGGATCTCTTTCTTT. Residues: CASSQDTVFGISFF.

V usage is TRBV28 and J usage is TRBJ2-1, with D uncertain. This CDR3 region has 11 residues. CDR1 and CDR2 from the germline V gene are MDHEN and SYDVKM. Trimming stripped 4 bases from V and 5 bases from J, with 3 bases between. The chain's CDR3 is CASSSNNEQFF. CDR3 nucleotides: TGTGCCAGCAGTTCAAACAATGAGCAGTTCTTC.

The V call is TRBV7-2, the J call TRBJ2-7, with 8 bases fitting TRBD2. The CDR3 has 15 amino acids. V lost 3 bases and J lost 3; bases outside the gene matches: 7. Germline V gene data show CDR1 as SGHTA and CDR2 as FQGNSA. The CDR3 region is CASSFVLAGGYEQYF. The CDR3 DNA is TGTGCCAGCAGCTTCGTCCTAGCGGGCGGCTACGAGCAGTACTTC.

V gene TRBV27 combines with J gene TRBJ1-2; no firm D call. CDR1 and CDR2 from the germline V gene are MNHEY and SMNVEV (reference sequence). This CDR3 region has 13 residues. V lost 1 base to trimming and J lost 2 bases, with 5 bases between them. Here the CDR3 DNA reads TGTGCCAGCAGTTTATTCATGAACTATGGCTACACCTTC. It encodes CASSLFMNYGYTF.

The chain links TRBV27 to TRBJ2-7; 10 bases match TRBD1. CDR1 is MNHEY and CDR2 is SMNVEV in the germline V gene (reference sequence). The CDR3 runs 13 residues. V lost 8 bases, J lost 4 bases, and 5 bases stayed unmatched. CDR3 sequence (DNA): TGTGCCAGCGGCCGGGACAGGGGATACGAGCAGTACTTC. This codes for CASGRDRGYEQYF.

Worth noting for this clone: Other DNA sequences of this sample code for an identical CDR3. The chain is built from TRBV2 and TRBJ2-5, with 7 bases aligning to TRBD1. Germline assignment: CDR1 SNHLY and CDR2 FYNNEI. J gave up 5 bases and V 4 bases, and 4 bases lay outside the gene matches. This CDR3 spans 13 amino acids. CDR3 nucleotides: TGTGCCAGCAGTGGACAGGGATTGGAGACCCAGTACTTC. This sequence encodes CASSGQGLETQYF. Full variable domain (remainder filled in from reference TRBV2 and TRBJ2-5): EPEVTQTPSHQVTQMGQEVILRCVPISNHLYFYWYRQILGQKVEFLVSFYNNEISEKSEIFDDQFSVERPDGSNFTLKIRSTKLEDSAMYFCASSGQGLETQYFGPGTRLLVL.

The gene calls are TRBV2 and TRBJ2-1; 7 bases fit TRBD2. J lost 9 bases, V lost 6 bases, and 11 bases had no gene match. The CDR3 contains 14 residues. Germline lookup yields CDR1 SNHLY and CDR2 FYNNEI. The CDR3 region has the DNA TGTGCCAGCAGCCTCAACCCTAGCGGACTTGAGCAGTTCTTC. Translation: CASSLNPSGLEQFF.

The chain carries TRBV7-9 and TRBJ2-3; TRBD1 is a possible D gene (6 bases). The CDR3 runs 14 residues. Germline V gives CDR1 SEHNR, CDR2 FQNEAQ (reference sequence). The V end lost 5 bases, the J end lost 0 bases, and 9 bases lay between the germline ends. This CDR3 is CASSLGQSTDTQYF. The CDR3 coding sequence is TGTGCCAGCAGCCTCGGACAGAGCACAGATACGCAGTATTTT.

J is TRBJ2-1 and V is TRBV5-1; unclear D gene. Trimming cost V 0 bases and J 9 bases, with 13 bases left between them. This CDR3 contains 14 residues. Germline V lookup: CDR1 SGHRS, CDR2 YFSETQ. CDR3 residues: CASSLVSPPGEQFF. The CDR3 DNA sequence: TGCGCCAGCAGCTTGGTTTCTCCACCGGGTGAGCAGTTCTTC.

This clone was recorded only once. V and J are TRBV7-9 and TRBJ2-5; D gene uncertain. CDR3 length equals 15 residues. Trimming took off 1 base at V and 1 base at J, with 10 bases between the two ends. Germline-derived CDR1 and CDR2 are SEHNR and FQNEAQ (reference sequence). This CDR3 reads CASSLGQEFQETQYF. DNA of the CDR3: TGTGCCAGCAGCTTAGGTCAGGAATTCCAAGAGACCCAGTACTTC.

This clone was detected once. This chain uses TRBV2 with TRBJ2-7; 8 bases map to TRBD2. V trimming: 2 bases; J trimming: 7 bases; junction bases outside the gene matches: 7. CDR3 size: 14 residues. Germline V gene lookup returns CDR1 SNHLY and CDR2 FYNNEI. CDR3 in amino acids: CASSEKREFGEQYF. Here the CDR3 DNA reads TGTGCCAGCAGTGAAAAGCGGGAGTTTGGGGAGCAGTACTTC.

The genes are TRBV10-3 and TRBJ2-6, with D perhaps TRBD1 (5 bases). The CDR3 extends over 17 amino acids. Germline loops: CDR1 ENHRY, CDR2 SYGVKD. The V and J ends lost 6 bases and 0 bases respectively, with 15 bases between them. The CDR3: CAIRGSQALSGANVLTF. The DNA for the CDR3 is TGTGCCATCAGGGGGTCACAGGCGCTCTCTGGGGCCAACGTCCTGACTTTC.

V usage is TRBV7-6 and J usage is TRBJ1-1, with D possibly TRBD1 on 5 matching bases. CDR3 length equals 15 residues. Trimming pared 1 base from V and 1 base from J, leaving 10 bases between. Germline V gene lookup returns CDR1 SGHVS and CDR2 FNYEAQ. CDR3 nucleotides: TGTGCCAGCAGCTTAGAGGAGGGGACGAACACTGAAGCTTTCTTT. This codes for CASSLEEGTNTEAFF.

J is TRBJ1-6 and V is TRBV7-8; a weak D match, TRBD1 (5 bases). V lost 4 bases to trimming and J lost 0 bases, with 13 bases between them. Germline values: CDR1 SGHVS, CDR2 FQNEAQ. CDR3 length: 17 residues. The CDR3 loop reads CASSSRDASSYNSPLHF. CDR3 in DNA: TGTGCCAGCAGCTCGCGGGACGCGAGCTCCTATAATTCACCCCTCCACTTT. Combining the CDR3 with reference TRBV7-8 and TRBJ1-6 gives the whole variable domain GAGVSQSPRYKVAKRGQDVALRCDPISGHVSLFWYQQALGQGPEFLTYFQNEAQLDKSGLPSDRFFAERPEGSVSTLKIQRTQQEDSAVYLCASSSRDASSYNSPLHFGNGTRLTVT.